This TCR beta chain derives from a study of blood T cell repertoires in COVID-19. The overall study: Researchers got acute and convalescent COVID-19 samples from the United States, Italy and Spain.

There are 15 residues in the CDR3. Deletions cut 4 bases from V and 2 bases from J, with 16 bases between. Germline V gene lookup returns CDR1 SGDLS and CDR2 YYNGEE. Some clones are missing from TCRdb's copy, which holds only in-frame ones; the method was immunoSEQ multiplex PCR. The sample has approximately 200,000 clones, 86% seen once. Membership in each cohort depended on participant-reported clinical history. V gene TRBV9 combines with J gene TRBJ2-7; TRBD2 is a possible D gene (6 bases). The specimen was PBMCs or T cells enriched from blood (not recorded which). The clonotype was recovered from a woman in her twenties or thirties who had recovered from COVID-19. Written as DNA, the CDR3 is TGTGCCAGCAGCCCTCAACCCCGGGGGACCTACGAGCAGTACTTC. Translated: CASSPQPRGTYEQYF.